This T cell receptor beta chain originates from a study of naive and memory T cell subsets. Study conclusions and caveats: Expression changes during T cell differentiation may affect RNA-based TCR counts. Diversity fell and Gini index rose from naive through CM, EM, EMRA. Possibly reflecting memory cells re-expressing CD45RA, a few larger clonotypes occurred in naive repertoires, especially CD8.

CDR1 is SEHNR, CDR2 FQNEAQ, per germline (reference sequence). The V end was cut by 2 bases, the J end by 0 bases, with 14 bases between. There are 17 residues in the CDR3. Two oligonucleotides, mixed equimolar, formed the beta constant-region primer covering TRBC1 and TRBC2. Nested alpha and beta constant-region primers with the SP2 primer drove four PCR rounds on ligated cDNA. Via MiXCR, TCRdb re-called the UMI-ligation and nested PCR reads, giving one row per CDR3 protein. Of over 130,000 distinct CDR3 sequences listed, approximately 18% are singletons. Regarding this clonotype: No antigen is known for it.

Material for sequencing was naive CD8+ T cells from blood. The chain joins TRBV7-9 to TRBJ1-3; D is unclear. The receptor was derived from a human donor in good health. The CDR3 protein is CASSLLDVSSSGNTIYF. Here the CDR3 DNA reads TGTGCCAGCAGCTTATTGGACGTCTCCTCCTCTGGAAACACCATATATTTT.